One and the same sample provided the 27 T cell receptor beta chains below, sequenced in a study of T-cell memory formation after mild COVID-19. TCRdb redid the calling of the 5' RACE reads with MiXCR, one entry per CDR3 protein. The sample records 40,000 to 60,000 distinct CDR3 sequences, 25% to 35% being singletons. The sequenced material came from PBMCs or a T cell subset sorted from them (not recorded which). These receptor sequences come from a young man who had mild COVID-19 (a few samples of this study predate the infection). Cell type and time point are not known.

This clonotype was detected only a few times. The chain is built from TRBV7-6 and TRBJ2-5; TRBD1 matches 9 bases. CDR1 SGHVS and CDR2 FNYEAQ come from the germline V gene. The CDR3 consists of 16 residues. With 5 bases clipped from V and 4 bases from J, the junction kept 11 bases outside the gene matches. CDR3 DNA: TGTGCCAGCAGCCCCATGAGGGGACAGGGCATAGAGACCCAGTACTTC. Protein product: CASSPMRGQGIETQYF.

This clonotype was detected a few times. The V gene is TRBV14, the J gene TRBJ2-1, with D uncertain. This CDR3 has 11 amino acids. Germline CDR1 is SGHDN and CDR2 is FVKESK. V gave up 5 bases and J gave up 9 bases, with 8 bases separating them. CDR3 DNA sequence: TGTGCCAGCAGCGTCGCGTCTGAGCAGTTCTTC. Encoded protein: CASSVASEQFF.

This clonotype was seen a few times. The chain employs TRBV6-6 and TRBJ2-7, with 8 nucleotides matching TRBD1. Germline values: CDR1 MNHNY, CDR2 SVGAGI (reference sequence). The CDR3 is made up of 13 amino acids. Trimming cost V 6 bases and J 4 bases; bases outside gene matches: 5. CDR3 DNA: TGTGCCAGCAGCCTCGACAGGGGATACGAGCAGTACTTC. It specifies CASSLDRGYEQYF.

This clonotype was counted only a few times. The V call is TRBV29-1, the J call TRBJ2-3; no firm D call. Trimming took off 6 bases at V and 0 bases at J, with 10 bases between the two ends. The CDR3 runs 13 residues. CDR1 and CDR2 from the germline V gene are SQVTM and ANQGSEA. CDR3 coding DNA: TGCAGCGTAGAGAGAACTAGCACAGATACGCAGTATTTT. Translation: CSVERTSTDTQYF.

This clonotype was counted between two and nine times. V usage is TRBV6-5 and J usage is TRBJ1-6; D is ambiguous. The germline CDR1 and CDR2 sequences are MNHEY and SVGAGI. V lost 0 bases to trimming and J lost 9 bases, with 6 bases between them. This CDR3 is built from 13 residues. The DNA of the CDR3 is TGTGCCAGCAGTTACTCCGCCTCTTCACCCCTCCACTTT. Translating it yields CASSYSASSPLHF.

This clonotype was picked up a small number of times. The gene calls are TRBV4-3 and TRBJ1-1; no clear D gene. Trimming left V 5 bases short and J 0 bases short, with 19 bases between. Germline loops: CDR1 LGHNA, CDR2 YSLEER. The CDR3 consists of 17 residues. CDR3 loop: CASSGRWMALVNTEAFF. CDR3 bases: TGCGCCAGCAGCGGGCGGTGGATGGCGTTGGTGAACACTGAAGCTTTCTTT.

This clonotype was observed a few times. The chain combines TRBV9 with TRBJ1-1, with 7 nucleotides matching TRBD1. Trimming removed 3 bases from V and 5 bases from J; junction bases left unmatched: 1. The CDR3 has 12 residues. Germline CDR1 and CDR2: SGDLS and YYNGEE. The DNA of the CDR3 is TGTGCCAGCAGCGGACAGGGAACTGAAGCTTTCTTT. Translated: CASSGQGTEAFF.

This clonotype was counted at least ten times. At one boundary the junction diverges from the germline segment, which might be a read error. This chain joins TRBV12-3 or TRBV12-4 and TRBJ2-3; D remains ambiguous. The CDR3 contains 8 residues. DNA of the CDR3: TGTGCCAGCAGTCCCACGGATTTT. Amino acid sequence: CASSPTDF.

The chain employs TRBV2 and TRBJ1-5; the D gene is possibly TRBD1 (6 bases). The CDR3 runs 15 residues. Germline values: CDR1 SNHLY, CDR2 FYNNEI. V was trimmed by 5 bases and J by 2 bases, leaving 13 bases between them. The CDR3 DNA follows: TGTGCCAGCAGTATTTCAGGGGTTGGCAATCAGCCCCAGCATTTT. It yields the protein CASSISGVGNQPQHF.

The chain links TRBV19 to TRBJ1-5; weak D call: TRBD1 (5 bases). Looked up from germline, CDR1 is LNHDA and CDR2 is SQIVND (reference sequence). This CDR3 contains 14 residues. V gave up 6 bases and J gave up 1 base, with 10 bases separating them. Here the CDR3 reads CASRNRDSNQPQHF. The DNA for the CDR3 is TGTGCCAGTAGGAATCGGGACAGCAATCAGCCCCAGCATTTT. Together with reference TRBV19 and TRBJ1-5, the CDR3 gives the full variable domain: DGGITQSPKYLFRKEGQNVTLSCEQNLNHDAMYWYRQDPGQGLRLIYYSQIVNDFQKGDIAEGYSVSREKKESFPLTVTSAQKNPTAFYLCASRNRDSNQPQHFGDGTRLSIL.

This clonotype showed up many times. This rearrangement joins TRBV15 to TRBJ2-2; D not resolved. Germline V gene sequence: CDR1 LNHNV, CDR2 YYDKDF (reference sequence). This CDR3 comprises 15 residues. V was shortened by 0 bases and J by 4 bases, with 9 bases between the two germline ends. The CDR3 is CATSREATFTGELFF. The CDR3 DNA follows: TGTGCCACCAGCAGAGAGGCCACCTTCACCGGGGAGCTGTTTTTT.

The chain joins TRBV6-5 to TRBJ1-1; D is possibly TRBD1 (5 bases). Germline assignment: CDR1 MNHEY and CDR2 SVGAGI. This CDR3 spans 13 amino acids. Trimming pared 10 bases from V and 1 base from J, leaving 13 bases between. As DNA, the CDR3 is TGTGCCACTCAAAGGGGTTGGAACACTGAAGCTTTCTTT. It is translated as CATQRGWNTEAFF.

This clonotype was seen only a few times. This chain uses TRBV11-2 with TRBJ2-1; D call uncertain. The CDR3 sequence is 13 residues long. The germline CDR1 and CDR2 sequences are SGHAT and FQNNGV. With 0 bases removed from V and 8 bases from J, the gap between germline ends came to 8 bases. The CDR3 sequence: CASSLDRFDEQFF. CDR3 coding DNA: TGTGCCAGCAGCTTAGATCGGTTCGATGAGCAGTTCTTC.

The table lists this clonotype with a few counts. The chain couples TRBV4-1 to TRBJ2-7; 13 nucleotides align to TRBD2. With 5 bases clipped from V and 4 bases from J, the junction kept 11 bases outside the gene matches. Germline CDR1 MGHRA, CDR2 YSYEKL. CDR3 size: 17 residues. This chain's CDR3 is CASSLEKGLAGKYEQYF. CDR3 nucleotide sequence: TGCGCCAGCAGCTTAGAGAAGGGACTAGCGGGGAAGTACGAGCAGTACTTC.

The chain combines TRBV2 with TRBJ2-5, with 9 bases fitting TRBD1. The germline V gene has CDR1 SNHLY and CDR2 FYNNEI. The J segment lost 0 bases and the V segment lost 4 bases, leaving 12 bases of the junction unmatched. The CDR3 covers 18 residues. CDR3 protein: CASSGWGQGISYQETQYF. The CDR3, as DNA: TGTGCCAGCAGTGGATGGGGACAGGGAATCTCGTACCAAGAGACCCAGTACTTC.

This clonotype was picked up one time. The rearrangement joins TRBV4-2 to TRBJ2-3; no clear D. Looked up from germline, CDR1 is LGHNA and CDR2 is YNFKEQ. The ends were cut back, 0 bases at V and 0 bases at J, with 10 bases in the middle. This CDR3 has 16 amino acids. CDR3 nucleotide sequence: TGTGCCAGCAGCCAAGAATCGGCTGCAAGCACAGATACGCAGTATTTT. Translation: CASSQESAASTDTQYF.

This clonotype was detected a few times. The chain carries TRBV12-3 or TRBV12-4 and TRBJ1-5; no definite D call. The CDR3 covers 12 residues. Trimming pared 1 base from V and 6 bases from J, leaving 4 bases between. In DNA, the CDR3 is TGTGCCAGCAGTTTAGGCAGTCAGCCCCAGCATTTT. It specifies CASSLGSQPQHF.

The sample holds many counts of this clonotype. The CDR3 bases are TGCAGCGTAAGAACTAGCGGGGGTTACACAGATACGCAGTATTTT. Residues: CSVRTSGGYTDTQYF. The genes are TRBV29-1 and TRBJ2-3; 11 bases fit TRBD2. The V gene's germline CDR1 is SQVTM and CDR2 ANQGSEA. The CDR3 runs 15 residues. V lost 6 bases to trimming and J lost 2 bases; unmatched junction nucleotides: 7.

The chain carries TRBV12-3 or TRBV12-4 and TRBJ2-4; D is unresolved. The CDR3 totals 14 residues. V lost 1 base and J 8 bases, leaving 12 bases between the germline ends. CDR3 in amino acids: CASSLVALEDIQYF. The CDR3 DNA is TGTGCCAGCAGTTTAGTGGCCCTAGAGGACATTCAGTACTTC.

The chain uses TRBV4-1 and TRBJ1-1; 8 bases are a match to TRBD1. The V gene's germline CDR1 is MGHRA and CDR2 YSYEKL. This CDR3 comprises 16 residues. Trimming took 0 bases from V and 4 from J; bases not matched to a gene: 7. The CDR3 loop is CASSQEVRGLGTEAFF. CDR3 coding DNA: TGCGCCAGCAGCCAAGAAGTCAGGGGGCTCGGCACTGAAGCTTTCTTT.

V usage is TRBV4-3 and J usage is TRBJ1-1; a possible D gene is TRBD1 (5 bases). CDR3 length: 16 residues. CDR1 LGHNA and CDR2 YSLEER come from the germline V gene. Trimming shortened V by 0 bases and J by 4 bases, and 15 bases separated the two germline ends. The CDR3 is CASSQESRAGGTEAFF. The CDR3 nucleotides are TGCGCCAGCAGCCAAGAAAGTAGGGCGGGGGGCACTGAAGCTTTCTTT.

This clonotype was seen a few times. The V call is TRBV5-1, the J call TRBJ2-7; D not certain. Looked up from germline, CDR1 is SGHRS and CDR2 is YFSETQ. V lost 0 bases and J 2 bases, leaving 9 bases between the germline ends. The CDR3 extends over 14 amino acids. CDR3 DNA sequence: TGCGCCAGCAGCTTGGTGCGCGGAGCCTACGAGCAGTACTTC. This sequence encodes CASSLVRGAYEQYF.

Only a few counts were recorded for this clonotype. The chain is built from TRBV6-5 and TRBJ2-7; 7 positions match TRBD2. The V gene end was trimmed by 0 bases and the J gene end by 0 bases; junction bases not matched to a gene: 2. The CDR3 is 15 residues long. CDR1 and CDR2 (germline): MNHEY, SVGAGI. The CDR3 coding sequence is TGTGCCAGCAGTTACTCCGGGGGGAGCTCCTACGAGCAGTACTTC. Its translation is CASSYSGGSSYEQYF.

This clonotype was counted between two and nine times. This rearrangement joins TRBV4-1 to TRBJ2-7, with a possible D match to TRBD1 (6 bases). The CDR3 is made up of 13 amino acids. From germline, CDR1 is MGHRA and CDR2 YSYEKL. Trimming took off 3 bases at V and 1 base at J, with 7 bases between the two ends. The CDR3 DNA is TGCGCCAGCAGCCATCAGGGGTCCTACGAGCAGTACTTC. This sequence encodes CASSHQGSYEQYF.

The chain recombines TRBV5-5 with TRBJ2-3; 10 nucleotides line up with TRBD2. The junction had 10 bases not matched to a gene; V was cut back by 0 bases and J by 0 bases. CDR1 and CDR2 from the germline V gene are SGHKS and YYEKEE (reference sequence). The CDR3 runs to 19 residues. CDR3 bases: TGTGCCAGCAGCTTGGTCTTAGCGGGGGGTTCCACTAGCACAGATACGCAGTATTTT. Translating gives CASSLVLAGGSTSTDTQYF.

This clonotype occurred a few times. The chain is built from TRBV6-5 and TRBJ1-1, with D unclear. Germline lookup yields CDR1 MNHEY and CDR2 SVGAGI. The V end was cut by 6 bases, the J end by 0 bases, with 8 bases between. The CDR3 sequence is 13 residues long. The CDR3, as DNA: TGTGCCAGCAGACCTACCCTGAACACTGAAGCTTTCTTT. Translation: CASRPTLNTEAFF.

The chain links TRBV27 to TRBJ2-3; D is unresolved. The CDR3 totals 14 residues. V shed 3 bases and J shed 6 bases, with 13 bases lying between them. Germline assignment: CDR1 MNHEY and CDR2 SMNVEV (reference sequence). The CDR3 sequence: CASSFRAKTDTQYF. CDR3 sequence (DNA): TGTGCCAGCAGTTTTCGGGCGAAAACGGATACGCAGTATTTT.